This T cell receptor beta chain was observed in a study of shared clonotypes between healthy human individuals. The CDR3 extends over 15 amino acids. Germline V gene sequence: CDR1 MNHNS, CDR2 SASEGT. Trimming at V came to 3 bases and at J to 5 bases, leaving 9 bases not matched to a gene. The authors ran the assay at deep level. Sequencing was performed with immunoSEQ multiplex PCR; in TCRdb, only in-frame clones are kept and a portion is missing. The sample has around 560,000 clones, 90% to 95% seen once; the top ten hold approximately 0.11%. As for this clone: Its matching antigen is unknown.

Findings and caveats of the study: Sharing across four donors was seen in around 5% of naive CD4 clonotypes. Blood was the sole source, and tissue repertoires probably differ.

The naive CD8 subset, CD45RO-negative cells positively selected for CCR7, excluded terminally differentiated effector memory CD45RA+ cells. Sequenced: naive CD8+ T cells sorted from blood. This clonotype originated in a woman aged 25 to 39 in good health. The chain links TRBV6-1 to TRBJ2-5, with TRBD1 matching over 7 bases. In nucleotides, the CDR3 is TGTGCCAGCAGTGACGCGCCGAGGGGGCAGGAGACCCAGTACTTC. Encoded protein: CASSDAPRGQETQYF.